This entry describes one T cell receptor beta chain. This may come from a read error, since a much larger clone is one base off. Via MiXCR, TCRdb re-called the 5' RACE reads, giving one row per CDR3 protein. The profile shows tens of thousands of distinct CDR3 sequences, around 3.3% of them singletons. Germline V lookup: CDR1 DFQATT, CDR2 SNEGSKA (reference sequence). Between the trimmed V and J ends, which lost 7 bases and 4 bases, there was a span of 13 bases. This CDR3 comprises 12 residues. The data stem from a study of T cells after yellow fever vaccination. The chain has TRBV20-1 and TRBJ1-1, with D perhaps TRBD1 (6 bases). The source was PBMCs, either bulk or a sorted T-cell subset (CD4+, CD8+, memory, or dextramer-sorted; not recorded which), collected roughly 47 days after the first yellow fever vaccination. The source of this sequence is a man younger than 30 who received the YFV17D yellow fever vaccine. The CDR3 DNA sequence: TGCAGTGTTACAGGGAGAGCCACTGAAGCTTTCTTT. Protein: CSVTGRATEAFF.